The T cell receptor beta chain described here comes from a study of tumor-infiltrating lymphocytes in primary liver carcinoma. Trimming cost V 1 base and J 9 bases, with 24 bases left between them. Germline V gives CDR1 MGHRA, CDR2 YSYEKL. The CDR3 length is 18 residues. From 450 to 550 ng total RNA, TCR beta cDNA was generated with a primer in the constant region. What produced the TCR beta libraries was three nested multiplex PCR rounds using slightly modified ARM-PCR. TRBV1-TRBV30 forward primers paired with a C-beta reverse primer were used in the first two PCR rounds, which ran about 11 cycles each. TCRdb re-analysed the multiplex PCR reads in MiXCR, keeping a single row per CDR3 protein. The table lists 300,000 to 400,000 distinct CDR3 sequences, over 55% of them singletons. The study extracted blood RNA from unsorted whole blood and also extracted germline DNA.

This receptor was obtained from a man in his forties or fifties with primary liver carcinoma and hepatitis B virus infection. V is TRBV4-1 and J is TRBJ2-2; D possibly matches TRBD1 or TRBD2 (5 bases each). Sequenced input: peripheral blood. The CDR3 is CASSQAPSDSTWDRELFF. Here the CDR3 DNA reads TGCGCCAGCAGCCAAGCCCCGTCCGACTCCACTTGGGACCGGGAGCTGTTTTTT.